These T cell receptor beta chains were read from a single sample in a study of CD8+ T cells in alopecia areata. TCRdb keeps only in-frame clones here, not all; method: immunoSEQ multiplex PCR. Of about 97,000 clones listed, around 45% are singletons. The sample was CD4+ T cells sorted from blood. The receptors derive from a human donor with alopecia areata. Both conserved end residues are part of each CDR3. Fields, in order: V gene, clone size, J gene, D gene, CDR3 protein, CDR3 DNA. A D gene is named only where the DNA matches it firmly. Clone sizes are given selectively: once, few, many, or a class where the clone is expanded.

TRBV9	-	TRBJ2-2	-	CASSVVGVGELFF	TGTGCCAGCAGCGTAGTTGGGGTCGGGGAGCTGTTTTTT
TRBV29-1	-	TRBJ2-2	-	CSATRERDTGELFF	TGCAGCGCGACCAGGGAGAGGGACACCGGGGAGCTGTTTTTT
TRBV20-1	-	TRBJ2-7	-	CSARVLYEQYF	TGCAGTGCTAGAGTCCTTTACGAGCAGTACTTC
TRBV30	-	TRBJ2-5	TRBD1	CAWSPGTGHQETQYF	TGTGCCTGGAGTCCAGGGACAGGGCATCAAGAGACCCAGTACTTC
TRBV30	-	TRBJ2-5	-	CAWSKGETQYF	TGTGCCTGGAGTAAAGGGGAGACCCAGTACTTC
TRBV5-1	-	TRBJ1-1	TRBD1	CASSLVGGLNTEAFF	TGCGCCAGCAGCTTGGTAGGGGGCCTGAACACTGAAGCTTTCTTT
TRBV6-1	few	TRBJ2-7	TRBD1	CASSPGTGGFYEQYF	TGTGCCAGCAGCCCCGGGACAGGGGGTTTCTACGAGCAGTACTTC
TRBV7-2	-	TRBJ2-7	TRBD2	CASSLIAGGLEQYF	TGTGCCAGCAGCCTAATAGCGGGGGGATTGGAGCAGTACTTC
TRBV7-2	few	TRBJ2-7	TRBD2	CASSLGLAYSYEQYF	TGTGCCAGCAGCTTAGGACTAGCTTATTCCTACGAGCAGTACTTC
TRBV30	-	TRBJ2-5	-	CAWSVVPETQYF	TGTGCCTGGAGTGTAGTCCCAGAGACCCAGTACTTC
TRBV10-3	once	TRBJ2-7	TRBD2	CAISELPGLAGSYEQYF	TGTGCCATCAGTGAACTACCGGGACTAGCGGGATCCTACGAGCAGTACTTC
TRBV5-1	few	TRBJ2-1	-	CASSSFSTPYNEQFF	TGCGCCAGCAGCTCTTTCAGCACCCCCTACAATGAGCAGTTCTTC
TRBV7-3	-	TRBJ2-1	TRBD2	CASSSLRRGGINEQFF	TGTGCCAGCAGCTCCCTCCGGCGGGGGGGTATAAATGAGCAGTTCTTC
TRBV9	-	TRBJ2-2	-	CASSVAGGKRSGELFF	TGTGCCAGCAGCGTAGCTGGAGGCAAGAGATCCGGGGAGCTGTTTTTT
TRBV6-5	-	TRBJ2-4	TRBD1	CASSTRGQPKNIQYF	TGTGCCAGCAGTACCCGGGGACAGCCGAAAAACATTCAGTACTTC
TRBV29-1	-	TRBJ2-3	TRBD1	CSVEVGQGIPDTQYF	TGCAGCGTTGAGGTGGGACAGGGTATTCCAGATACGCAGTATTTT
TRBV6-6	-	TRBJ1-4	-	CASSSPGRPINEKLFF	TGTGCCAGCAGTTCCCCGGGGCGTCCCATAAATGAAAAACTGTTTTTT
TRBV6-6	few	TRBJ2-5	-	CASNAEETQYF	TGTGCCAGCAACGCCGAAGAGACCCAGTACTTC
TRBV30	-	TRBJ2-7	TRBD2	CAWRPAGLAGNEQYF	TGTGCCTGGAGACCTGCGGGGCTAGCGGGAAACGAGCAGTACTTC
TRBV15	few	TRBJ2-7	-	CATSRDRGQNEQYF	TGTGCCACCAGCAGGGATCGAGGACAGAACGAGCAGTACTTC
TRBV29-1	few	TRBJ1-6	-	CSVATGNSPLHF	TGCAGCGTTGCGACGGGAAATTCACCCCTCCACTTT
TRBV10-3	-	TRBJ1-1	-	CAIRGTDGLNTEAFF	TGTGCCATCAGGGGAACGGACGGACTGAACACTGAAGCTTTCTTT
TRBV4-3	-	TRBJ2-7	-	CASSQDVGIRREQYF	TGCGCCAGCAGCCAAGATGTAGGGATTCGACGCGAGCAGTACTTC
TRBV30	-	TRBJ1-2	TRBD1	CAWSVQGTAVISYGYTF	TGTGCCTGGAGTGTACAGGGGACTGCCGTGATCAGCTATGGCTACACCTTC
TRBV14	few	TRBJ2-1	-	CASSPLLASNEQFF	TGTGCCAGCAGCCCCTTATTGGCGTCCAATGAGCAGTTCTTC
TRBV6-5	-	TRBJ2-3	TRBD1	CASSYVGTAKDTQYF	TGTGCCAGCAGTTACGTCGGGACAGCCAAAGATACGCAGTATTTT
TRBV29-1	-	TRBJ2-7	-	CSVGGSGEQYF	TGCAGCGTGGGAGGATCGGGGGAGCAGTACTTC
TRBV28	-	TRBJ2-1	-	CASSFRAGALNEQFF	TGTGCCAGCAGTTTTCGGGCAGGGGCTTTGAATGAGCAGTTCTTC
TRBV29-1	few	TRBJ2-3	TRBD2	CSVGAGGPGDTQYF	TGCAGCGTAGGAGCGGGGGGGCCTGGAGATACGCAGTATTTT
TRBV18	few	TRBJ2-3	-	CASSDPGGADTQYF	TGTGCCAGCTCGGACCCAGGTGGGGCAGATACGCAGTATTTT
TRBV27	few	TRBJ2-1	-	CASSLSRTSYNEQFF	TGTGCCAGCAGTTTATCTAGAACCTCCTACAATGAGCAGTTCTTC
TRBV4-1	-	TRBJ1-5	-	CASSQVLAVPRAAQHF	TGCGCCAGCAGCCAAGTACTAGCAGTGCCCCGAGCAGCCCAGCATTTT
TRBV7-9	-	TRBJ2-7	-	CASSLAGTTSGQYF	TGTGCCAGCAGCTTAGCCGGGACCACCAGTGGGCAGTACTTC
TRBV5-1	-	TRBJ2-2	TRBD1	CASSPPDRENTGELFF	TGCGCCAGCAGCCCACCTGACAGGGAAAACACCGGGGAGCTGTTTTTT
TRBV5-1	-	TRBJ2-7	TRBD1	CASSGTGTGSYEQYF	TGCGCCAGCAGCGGAACCGGGACAGGGTCCTACGAGCAGTACTTC
TRBV7-2	-	TRBJ1-2	-	CASSVSQGGYYGYTF	TGTGCCAGCAGCGTATCACAGGGAGGGTATTATGGCTACACCTTC
TRBV7-2	-	TRBJ2-3	-	CASSLIPEGGKRAYF	TGTGCCAGCAGCCTTATCCCGGAGGGGGGGAAAAGGGCGTATTTT
TRBV5-4	-	TRBJ2-5	-	CASSLDLGQETQYF	TGTGCCAGCAGCTTGGATCTCGGCCAAGAGACCCAGTACTTC
TRBV5-8	-	TRBJ2-7	-	CASNGRGSIEQYF	TGTGCCAGCAATGGCAGGGGATCCATCGAGCAGTACTTC
TRBV19	-	TRBJ2-1	-	CASSREGVSSYNEQFF	TGTGCCAGTAGTCGAGAGGGGGTTAGCTCCTACAATGAGCAGTTCTTC